This T cell receptor (beta chain) was sequenced during a study of cytomegalovirus exposure and HLA in healthy donors. Study outcomes and limitations: Presence/absence analyses took donor sequencing depth as roughly uniform. Productive status was seen about 87% or about 30% of the time for most TCR beta V segments in an earlier analysis.

Vbeta (60) and Jbeta (13) primers were used in the PCR. The data were produced by immunoSEQ multiplex PCR, yet TCRdb's version contains in-frame clones alone and is incomplete. The sample lists some 180,000 clones; more than 75% were seen once. This clone appeared a single time. The antigen is unknown. This CDR3 comprises 16 residues. J lost 2 bases, V lost 4 bases, and 10 bases had no gene match. CDR1 and CDR2 (germline): SGHRS, YFSETQ. This rearrangement joins TRBV5-1 to TRBJ1-2; 8 bases agree with TRBD1. Source material: PBMCs. This receptor was obtained from a woman in her twenties or thirties in good health and CMV-seropositive. CDR3 in amino acids: CASSPGQGRNNYGYTF. In DNA form, the CDR3 reads TGCGCCAGCAGCCCCGGACAGGGAAGGAACAACTATGGCTACACCTTC. Combining the CDR3 with reference TRBV5-1 and TRBJ1-2 gives the whole variable domain KAGVTQTPRYLIKTRGQQVTLSCSPISGHRSVSWYQQTPGQGLQFLFEYFSETQRNKGNFPGRFSGRQFSNSRSEMNVSTLELGDSALYLCASSPGQGRNNYGYTFGSGTRLTVV.